This is a list of T cell receptor beta chains from one sample in a study of blood T cell repertoires in COVID-19. Assay: immunoSEQ multiplex PCR; the TCRdb copy retains only in-frame clones and omits some. This sample has 290,000 or so clones, with over 75% found just once. Sequencing input: PBMCs or T cells enriched from blood (not recorded which). The receptors here all came from a woman aged 30 to 39 who had recovered from COVID-19. Each CDR3 is given with its conserved first and last residue. The D gene is left open where the match is weak. Part of the rows lack a size; the others show once, few, many or a class for expanded clones.

j_call clone_size v_call d_call cdr3_nt cdr3_aa
TRBJ2-1 NA TRBV29-1 TRBD2 TGCAGCGTTGGAGCGGGAGCTTCCTACAATGAGCAGTTCTTC CSVGAGASYNEQFF
TRBJ2-5 NA TRBV6-2/TRBV6-3 NA TGTGCCAGCAGTCCCCACGCTAGTATCCAAGAGACCCAGTACTTC CASSPHASIQETQYF
TRBJ2-1 NA TRBV18 NA TGTGCCAGCTCACCACCGCAATCCAGACTACTCAATGAGCAGTTCTTC CASSPPQSRLLNEQFF
TRBJ1-1 NA TRBV30 TRBD1 TGTGCCTTTTCAGGGGGCGCTAGGACTGAAGCTTTCTTT CAFSGGARTEAFF
TRBJ2-7 NA TRBV27 NA TGTGCCAGCAGTCCGCAGGGCGCCCCATACGAGCAGTACTTC CASSPQGAPYEQYF
TRBJ2-1 NA TRBV27 TRBD2 TGTGCCAGCAGTTTATTAGCGGGAGCAGACTACAATGAGCAGTTCTTC CASSLLAGADYNEQFF
TRBJ2-1 NA TRBV7-2 NA TGTGCCAGCAGCTCCGTTGTTTCCAATGAGCAGTTCTTC CASSSVVSNEQFF
TRBJ1-5 NA TRBV28 NA TGTGCCAGCGGGAGTAGCAATCAGCCCCAGCATTTT CASGSSNQPQHF
TRBJ2-6 NA TRBV19 TRBD1 TGTGCCAGTAGTATCACAGGGGCTGGGGCCAACGTCCTGACTTTC CASSITGAGANVLTF
TRBJ2-2 NA TRBV3-1/TRBV3-2 TRBD2 TGTGCCAGCAGCCAAGTAGGGCTAGCGGGAGGGAACACCGGGGAGCTGTTTTTT CASSQVGLAGGNTGELFF
TRBJ2-4 NA TRBV11-1 TRBD1 TGTGCCAGCAGCCCGGGACAGCTCAAAAACATTCAGTACTTC CASSPGQLKNIQYF
TRBJ2-7 NA TRBV9 NA TGTGCCAGCAGCGTAGAAGTGGCTAGTAACTACGAGCAGTACTTC CASSVEVASNYEQYF
TRBJ1-4 NA TRBV5-1 TRBD1 TGCGCCAGCAGTTTGCTATCGACAGGGGATGAAAAACTGTTTTTT CASSLLSTGDEKLFF
TRBJ1-4 NA TRBV28 NA TGTGCCAGCAGCCAGACTTCAACTAATGAAAAACTGTTTTTT CASSQTSTNEKLFF
TRBJ2-5 NA TRBV27 TRBD2 TGTGCCAGCAGTCCCCTGGGGGGAGGGGAGACCCAGTACTTC CASSPLGGGETQYF
TRBJ2-1 once TRBV3-1/TRBV3-2 NA TGTGCCAGCAGCCAGAGCTACGATTCAGGCAATGAGCAGTTCTTC CASSQSYDSGNEQFF
TRBJ1-4 NA TRBV4-1 TRBD1 TGCGCCAGCAGCCAAGCCACAGGGGTCAGGGAAAAACTGTTTTTT CASSQATGVREKLFF
TRBJ2-1 NA TRBV12-3/TRBV12-4 NA TGTGCCAGCAGTTATAGCGGTAATGAGCAGTTCTTC CASSYSGNEQFF
TRBJ2-1 once TRBV9 NA TGTGCCAGCAGCTCGGGGGTAGAGCAGTTCTTC CASSSGVEQFF
TRBJ2-7 once TRBV28 TRBD1 TGTGCCAGCAGTTTGGGGGACAGGGTCTACGAGCAGTACTTC CASSLGDRVYEQYF
TRBJ2-7 NA TRBV28 NA TGTGCCAGCAGAACAGGGACCCCCTACGAGCAGTACTTC CASRTGTPYEQYF
TRBJ1-2 NA TRBV30 NA TGTGCCTGGAGCCCTGGGGGGATGGATGGCTACACCTTC CAWSPGGMDGYTF
TRBJ2-5 NA TRBV19 NA TGTGCCAGCGGGACGGGACTCCAAGAGACCCAGTACTTC CASGTGLQETQYF
TRBJ2-1 NA TRBV19 TRBD1 TGTGCCAGTAGTCGAATAACAGGGGGCGACTCCTACAATGAGCAGTTCTTC CASSRITGGDSYNEQFF
TRBJ2-3 once TRBV7-3 TRBD2 TGTGCCAGCAGCTCCGGGACTAGCGGTAGCACAGATACGCAGTATTTT CASSSGTSGSTDTQYF
TRBJ2-1 NA TRBV4-1 NA TGCGCCAGCAGCCCTCTAGAAGGCTCCTACAATGAGCAGTTCTTC CASSPLEGSYNEQFF
TRBJ2-3 NA TRBV19 TRBD2 TGTGCCAGTAGGTGGACTAGCGGGAATCCAGATACGCAGTATTTT CASRWTSGNPDTQYF
TRBJ2-2 NA TRBV19 TRBD1 TGTGCCAGTAGTAACCGACAGGGTAGGGCCGGGGAGCTGTTTTTT CASSNRQGRAGELFF
TRBJ2-2 NA TRBV10-2 NA TGCGCCAGCAGAGGTAGCGGGAACACCGGGGAGCTGTTTTTT CASRGSGNTGELFF
TRBJ1-4 NA TRBV28 TRBD1 TGTGCCAGCTCTACGGGACAGGGGAGGGAAAAACTGTTTTTT CASSTGQGREKLFF
TRBJ2-7 NA TRBV6-2/TRBV6-3 TRBD2 TGTGCCAGCAGCCTGCTAGCGGGAGCCTACGAGCAGTACTTC CASSLLAGAYEQYF
TRBJ1-1 NA TRBV6-2/TRBV6-3 NA TGTGCCAGCAGTTTCTCCGGGTCTTTGAACACTGAAGCTTTCTTT CASSFSGSLNTEAFF
TRBJ2-3 once TRBV9 TRBD2 TGTGCCAGCAGCGTAGGTCCTAGCGGTAACACAGATACGCAGTATTTT CASSVGPSGNTDTQYF
TRBJ2-5 NA TRBV28 TRBD2 TGTGCCAGCAGCCCCGGGACTAGCGGGAGACCAGAGACCCAGTACTTC CASSPGTSGRPETQYF
TRBJ2-3 NA TRBV5-1 TRBD2 TGCGCCAGCAGCCCAGGGACTAGCGGAAAATCCACAGATACGCAGTATTTT CASSPGTSGKSTDTQYF
TRBJ2-3 NA TRBV11-2 NA TGTGCCAGCAGCTTTATGACTGCGGCAGCCACAGATACGCAGTATTTT CASSFMTAAATDTQYF
TRBJ2-6 NA TRBV5-6 NA TGTGCCAGCAGCCGCAGGGTAACTGGGGCCAACGTCCTGACTTTC CASSRRVTGANVLTF
TRBJ1-2 NA TRBV19 TRBD1 TGTGCCAGTAGTACCCACAGGGGGCGTGGGTATGGCTACACCTTC CASSTHRGRGYGYTF